This TCR beta chain came from a study of blood T cells in healthy people across ages. Study results and caveats: Those diversity estimates obtained from one million T cells were thought to be underestimates.

Turning to this clonotype: What it binds is not known.

It was with a sample-barcoded 5' primer and a J-beta primer mix that a second PCR of about 6 to 11 cycles was run. From each sample, at least 2.5 million paired-end reads containing CDR3 were obtained. TCRdb re-analysed the 5' RACE reads in MiXCR, keeping a single row per CDR3 protein. The sample lists 1.5 million to 2 million distinct CDR3 sequences, approximately 28% occurring once. Germline values: CDR1 DFQATT, CDR2 SNEGSKA (reference sequence). There are 15 residues in the CDR3. V was trimmed by 3 bases and J by 2 bases, leaving 16 bases between them. J is TRBJ1-1 and V is TRBV20-1, with D possibly being TRBD1 (6 bases). This clonotype originated in a woman in her 30s in good health. The sequenced sample consisted of blood. For the CDR3, the DNA is TGCAGTGCTAGCTCTGAGGGGGTCCCTAACACTGAAGCTTTCTTT. Protein product: CSASSEGVPNTEAFF.